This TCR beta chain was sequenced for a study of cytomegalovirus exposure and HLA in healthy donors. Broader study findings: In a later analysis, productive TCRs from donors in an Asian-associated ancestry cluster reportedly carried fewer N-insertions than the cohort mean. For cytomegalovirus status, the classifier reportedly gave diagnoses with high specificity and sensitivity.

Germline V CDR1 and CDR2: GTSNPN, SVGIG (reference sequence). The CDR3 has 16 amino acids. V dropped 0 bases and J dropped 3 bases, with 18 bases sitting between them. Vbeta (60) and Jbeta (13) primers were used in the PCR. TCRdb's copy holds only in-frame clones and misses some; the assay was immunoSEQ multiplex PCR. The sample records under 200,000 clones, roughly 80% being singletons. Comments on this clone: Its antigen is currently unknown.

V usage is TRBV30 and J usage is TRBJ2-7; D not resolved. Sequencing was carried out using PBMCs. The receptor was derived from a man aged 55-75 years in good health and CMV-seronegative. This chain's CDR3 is CAWSVLAGPLSYEQYF. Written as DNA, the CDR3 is TGTGCCTGGAGTGTACTGGCAGGCCCCTTAAGCTACGAGCAGTACTTC.